This T cell receptor (beta chain) originates from a study of lung T cells in sarcoidosis with Löfgren's syndrome. TCRdb recomputed calls from the reads with MiXCR, one row per CDR3 protein. This table has 55,000 to 80,000 distinct CDR3 sequences, 21% appearing once. This clonotype was counted many times. J was trimmed by 6 bases and V by 4 bases; bases with no gene match: 7. The CDR3 length is 14 residues. Per the germline V gene, CDR1 is DFQATT and CDR2 is SNEGSKA (reference sequence). The V call is TRBV20-1, the J call TRBJ2-1; 9 bases match TRBD1. The sequenced sample consisted of CD4+ T cells from PBMCs. The sequence was obtained from a human donor with sarcoidosis (Löfgren's syndrome or another form), or a control subject (not recorded which). The CDR3 coding sequence is TGCAGTGCTAACCGGGACAGGGCTTCCAATGAGCAGTTCTTC. Amino acids: CSANRDRASNEQFF.